This TCR beta chain was profiled in a study of response to subunit inactivated influenza vaccine. CDR1 is MNHNY and CDR2 is SVGAGI in the germline V gene (reference sequence). The V and J ends lost 6 bases and 2 bases respectively, with 10 bases between them. This CDR3 has 13 residues. A single record per CDR3 protein comes from TCRdb applying MiXCR to the RT-PCR reads. This repertoire shows about 540,000 distinct CDR3 sequences, roughly 25% found once; its top ten account for around 2.8%. The sample was also reused in another study, on T cells expressing NK-cell markers. From that report: UMIs accompanied the 5'RACE template switching by which TCR beta cDNA was made. The eight sequenced donors comprised seven who were HCMV-seropositive and one who was seronegative. Restricting sorting to alpha-beta TCR T cells was achieved in several experiments by an anti-gamma-delta TCR antibody. These clonotypes additionally ranked first within the CD3+CD56-NKG2C+ fraction of a few donors.

The rearrangement links TRBV6-6 to TRBJ1-2; D unresolved. The sequence was collected from a man between 50 and 59 years old who received an inactivated influenza vaccine. The sample here was CD4+ T cells sorted from PBMCs, taken 12 days after vaccination. The CDR3 nucleotides read TGTGCCAGCAGCCCCGCCGCCAACTATGGCTACACCTTC. Its translation: CASSPAANYGYTF.